A selection of T cell receptor beta chains follows, all from one sample in a study of T cell responses to AZD1222 COVID-19 vaccine. Profiled with immunoSEQ multiplex PCR; TCRdb holds only in-frame clones, not every one. The sample lists 190,000 or so clones; 80% to 95% were seen once. The material was peripheral blood, obtained 28 days after the second AZD1222 dose. The receptors here all came from an adult who received the AZD1222 COVID-19 vaccine. Both conserved end residues are part of each CDR3. The D gene is left open where the match is weak. Some rows mark clone size as missing; the rest say once, few, many or name a class of expanded clone.

v_gene: TRBV30; j_gene: TRBJ1-5; abundance: .; d_gene: .; CDR3aa: CAWSGGTGSPNQPQHF; CDR3nt: TGTGCCTGGAGTGGGGGGACGGGGAGCCCAAATCAGCCCCAGCATTTT
v_gene: TRBV4-1; j_gene: TRBJ1-4; abundance: .; d_gene: TRBD1; CDR3aa: CASSQDPGQGYEKLFF; CDR3nt: TGCGCCAGCAGCCAAGATCCGGGACAGGGGTATGAAAAACTGTTTTTT
v_gene: TRBV7-9; j_gene: TRBJ2-7; abundance: .; d_gene: TRBD1; CDR3aa: CASSFGVGQGSYEQYF; CDR3nt: TGTGCCAGCAGCTTCGGTGTGGGACAGGGATCCTACGAGCAGTACTTC
v_gene: TRBV9; j_gene: TRBJ2-3; abundance: few; d_gene: .; CDR3aa: CASSAQDPLWTDTQYF; CDR3nt: TGTGCCAGCAGCGCCCAGGATCCGCTATGGACAGATACGCAGTATTTT
v_gene: TRBV19; j_gene: TRBJ1-4; abundance: .; d_gene: TRBD1; CDR3aa: CASSMEGGDEKLFF; CDR3nt: TGTGCCAGTAGTATGGAAGGGGGCGATGAAAAACTGTTTTTT
v_gene: TRBV10-3; j_gene: TRBJ2-1; abundance: .; d_gene: TRBD2; CDR3aa: CAISSAGDNEQFF; CDR3nt: TGTGCCATCAGTTCCGCGGGGGACAATGAGCAGTTCTTC
v_gene: TRBV29-1; j_gene: TRBJ1-2; abundance: .; d_gene: .; CDR3aa: CSVVWTGNYGYTF; CDR3nt: TGCAGCGTTGTCTGGACCGGAAACTATGGCTACACCTTC
v_gene: TRBV3-1/TRBV3-2; j_gene: TRBJ2-5; abundance: .; d_gene: .; CDR3aa: CASSQSQPGETQYF; CDR3nt: TGTGCCAGCAGCCAATCCCAGCCGGGGGAGACCCAGTACTTC
v_gene: TRBV6-2/TRBV6-3; j_gene: TRBJ1-2; abundance: .; d_gene: .; CDR3aa: CASSYPSGYTF; CDR3nt: TGTGCCAGCAGTTACCCCAGTGGCTACACCTTC
v_gene: TRBV7-3; j_gene: TRBJ2-2; abundance: .; d_gene: TRBD2; CDR3aa: CASSPGLAALGGELFF; CDR3nt: TGTGCCAGCAGCCCGGGACTAGCGGCTTTGGGCGGGGAGCTGTTTTTT
v_gene: TRBV18; j_gene: TRBJ1-3; abundance: .; d_gene: .; CDR3aa: CASSLGTPWGSGNTIYF; CDR3nt: TGTGCCAGCTCACTTGGGACACCTTGGGGCTCTGGAAACACCATATATTTT
v_gene: TRBV6-1; j_gene: TRBJ1-1; abundance: .; d_gene: .; CDR3aa: CASSEALNTEAFF; CDR3nt: TGTGCCAGCAGTGAAGCTCTGAACACTGAAGCTTTCTTT
v_gene: TRBV27; j_gene: TRBJ1-4; abundance: .; d_gene: .; CDR3aa: CASSFAGTRTGEKLFF; CDR3nt: TGTGCCAGCAGTTTTGCGGGGACCCGGACGGGTGAAAAACTGTTTTTT
v_gene: TRBV19; j_gene: TRBJ2-3; abundance: .; d_gene: TRBD1; CDR3aa: CASKSGQVEQYF; CDR3nt: TGTGCCAGTAAAAGCGGACAGGTTGAGCAGTATTTT
v_gene: TRBV11-2; j_gene: TRBJ2-4; abundance: once; d_gene: .; CDR3aa: CASSLVRVTKNIQYF; CDR3nt: TGTGCCAGCAGCTTAGTGAGGGTAACCAAAAACATTCAGTACTTC
v_gene: TRBV25-1; j_gene: TRBJ1-6; abundance: .; d_gene: .; CDR3aa: CASSDPTRSSYNSPLHF; CDR3nt: TGTGCCAGCAGTGACCCTACGAGAAGCTCCTATAATTCACCCCTCCACTTT
v_gene: TRBV18; j_gene: TRBJ2-7; abundance: .; d_gene: TRBD2; CDR3aa: CASSPPGGSSYEQYF; CDR3nt: TGTGCCAGCTCACCACCGGGGGGGAGCTCCTACGAGCAGTACTTC
v_gene: TRBV28; j_gene: TRBJ1-2; abundance: .; d_gene: .; CDR3aa: CASSPVGLANYGYTF; CDR3nt: TGTGCCAGCAGTCCAGTGGGGCTGGCTAACTATGGCTACACCTTC
v_gene: TRBV6-5; j_gene: TRBJ1-6; abundance: once; d_gene: .; CDR3aa: CASSYRSDNSPLHF; CDR3nt: TGTGCCAGCAGTTACCGGAGTGATAATTCACCCCTCCACTTT
v_gene: TRBV28; j_gene: TRBJ2-7; abundance: .; d_gene: .; CDR3aa: CASGLLPYEQYF; CDR3nt: TGTGCCAGCGGACTACTCCCCTACGAGCAGTACTTC
v_gene: TRBV5-4; j_gene: TRBJ2-7; abundance: .; d_gene: TRBD1; CDR3aa: CASSPGQANLHEQYF; CDR3nt: TGTGCCAGCAGCCCCGGACAGGCCAACCTCCACGAGCAGTACTTC
v_gene: TRBV11-2; j_gene: TRBJ1-5; abundance: .; d_gene: .; CDR3aa: CASSGGTGMGQPQHF; CDR3nt: TGTGCCAGCAGCGGGGGCACGGGGATGGGTCAGCCCCAGCATTTT
v_gene: TRBV19; j_gene: TRBJ1-6; abundance: .; d_gene: .; CDR3aa: CASTVQGSGSPLHF; CDR3nt: TGTGCCAGTACCGTCCAGGGATCGGGTTCACCCCTCCACTTT
v_gene: TRBV4-1; j_gene: TRBJ2-5; abundance: once; d_gene: .; CDR3aa: CASSPQGGPQETQYF; CDR3nt: TGCGCCAGCAGCCCTCAGGGGGGACCGCAAGAGACCCAGTACTTC
v_gene: TRBV29-1; j_gene: TRBJ1-5; abundance: .; d_gene: .; CDR3aa: CSVVVAGNQPQHF; CDR3nt: TGCAGCGTTGTTGTCGCCGGCAATCAGCCCCAGCATTTT
v_gene: TRBV3-1/TRBV3-2; j_gene: TRBJ1-1; abundance: .; d_gene: .; CDR3aa: CASSQDSRVVPEAFF; CDR3nt: TGTGCCAGCAGCCAAGATAGCAGGGTCGTCCCTGAAGCTTTCTTT
v_gene: TRBV19; j_gene: TRBJ2-5; abundance: .; d_gene: .; CDR3aa: CASRPPGQETQYF; CDR3nt: TGTGCCAGCAGGCCCCCAGGGCAAGAGACCCAGTACTTC
v_gene: TRBV3-1/TRBV3-2; j_gene: TRBJ1-4; abundance: .; d_gene: .; CDR3aa: CASSQVRGEKLFF; CDR3nt: TGTGCCAGCAGCCAAGTAAGGGGAGAAAAACTGTTTTTT
v_gene: TRBV5-4; j_gene: TRBJ2-1; abundance: .; d_gene: .; CDR3aa: CASSSSGGLYNEQFF; CDR3nt: TGTGCCAGCAGCTCCTCGGGGGGCCTCTACAATGAGCAGTTCTTC
v_gene: TRBV6-5; j_gene: TRBJ2-7; abundance: few; d_gene: TRBD1; CDR3aa: CASSYTFQTGREQYF; CDR3nt: TGTGCCAGCAGTTACACATTCCAGACAGGGAGAGAGCAGTACTTC
v_gene: TRBV28; j_gene: TRBJ1-3; abundance: .; d_gene: .; CDR3aa: CATTGSPGNTIYF; CDR3nt: TGTGCCACTACAGGGTCTCCTGGAAACACCATATATTTT
v_gene: TRBV6-1; j_gene: TRBJ1-6; abundance: .; d_gene: .; CDR3aa: CASSEGASSYNSPLHF; CDR3nt: TGTGCCAGCAGTGAGGGGGCCAGCTCCTATAATTCACCCCTCCACTTT
v_gene: TRBV10-2; j_gene: TRBJ1-2; abundance: .; d_gene: .; CDR3aa: CASSRMGEGYGYTF; CDR3nt: TGCGCCAGCAGTCGTATGGGGGAAGGCTATGGCTACACCTTC